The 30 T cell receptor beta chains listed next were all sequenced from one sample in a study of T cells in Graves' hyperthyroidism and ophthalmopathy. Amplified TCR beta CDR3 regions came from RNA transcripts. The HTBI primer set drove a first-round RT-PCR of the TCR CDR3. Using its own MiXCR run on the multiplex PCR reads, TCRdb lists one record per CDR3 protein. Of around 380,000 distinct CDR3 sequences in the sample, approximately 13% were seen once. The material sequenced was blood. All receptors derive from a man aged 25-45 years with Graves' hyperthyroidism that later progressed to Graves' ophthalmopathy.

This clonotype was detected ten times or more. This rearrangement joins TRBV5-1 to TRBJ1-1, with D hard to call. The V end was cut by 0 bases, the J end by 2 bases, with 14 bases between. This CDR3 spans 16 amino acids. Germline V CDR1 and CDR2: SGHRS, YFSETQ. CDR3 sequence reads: CASSLDGTRVNTEAFF. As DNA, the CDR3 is TGCGCCAGCAGCTTGGATGGAACGAGGGTAAACACTGAAGCTTTCTTT. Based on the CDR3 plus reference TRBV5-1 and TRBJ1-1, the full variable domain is KAGVTQTPRYLIKTRGQQVTLSCSPISGHRSVSWYQQTPGQGLQFLFEYFSETQRNKGNFPGRFSGRQFSNSRSEMNVSTLELGDSALYLCASSLDGTRVNTEAFFGQGTRLTVV.

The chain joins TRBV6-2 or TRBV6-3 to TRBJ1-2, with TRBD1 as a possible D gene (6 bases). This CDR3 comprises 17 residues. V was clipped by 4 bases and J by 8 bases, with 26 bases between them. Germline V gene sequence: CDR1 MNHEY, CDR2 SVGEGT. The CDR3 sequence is CASSSLTGWEPKGGYTF. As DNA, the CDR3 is TGTGCCAGCAGTTCCCTGACAGGTTGGGAACCCAAGGGAGGCTACACCTTC.

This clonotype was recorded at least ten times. The CDR3 sequence is CASSLGGAGTEAFF. CDR3 nucleotides: TGTGCCAGCAGTTTAGGGGGCGCAGGCACTGAAGCTTTCTTT. The gene calls are TRBV28 and TRBJ1-1, with TRBD1 as a possible D gene (6 bases). Trimming left V 2 bases short and J 4 bases short, with 11 bases between. Germline V gene data show CDR1 as MDHEN and CDR2 as SYDVKM. The CDR3 length is 14 residues.

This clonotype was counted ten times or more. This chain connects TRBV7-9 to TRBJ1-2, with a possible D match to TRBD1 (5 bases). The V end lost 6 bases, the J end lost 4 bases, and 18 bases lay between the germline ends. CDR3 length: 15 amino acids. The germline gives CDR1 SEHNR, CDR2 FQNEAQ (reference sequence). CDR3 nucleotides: TGTGCCAGCAGTTCTTCAGGGATTCAATCCTATGGCTACACCTTC. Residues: CASSSSGIQSYGYTF.

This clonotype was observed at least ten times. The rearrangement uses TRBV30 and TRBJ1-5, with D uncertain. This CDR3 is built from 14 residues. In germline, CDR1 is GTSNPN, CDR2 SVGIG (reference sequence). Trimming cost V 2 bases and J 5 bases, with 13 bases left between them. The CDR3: CAWSHGTSYQPQHF. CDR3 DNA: TGTGCCTGGAGTCACGGCACCTCATATCAGCCCCAGCATTTT. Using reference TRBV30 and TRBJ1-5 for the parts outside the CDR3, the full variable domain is SQTIHQWPATLVQPVGSPLSLECTVEGTSNPNLYWYRQAAGRGLQLLFYSVGIGQISSEVPQNLSASRPQDRQFILSSKKLLLSDSGFYLCAWSHGTSYQPQHFGDGTRLSIL.

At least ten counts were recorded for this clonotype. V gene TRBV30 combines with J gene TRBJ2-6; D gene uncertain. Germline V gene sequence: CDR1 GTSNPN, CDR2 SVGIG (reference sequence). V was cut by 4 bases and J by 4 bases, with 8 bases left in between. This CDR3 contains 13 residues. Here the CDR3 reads CAWKAAGANVLTF. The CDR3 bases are TGTGCCTGGAAGGCAGCAGGGGCCAACGTCCTGACTTTC.

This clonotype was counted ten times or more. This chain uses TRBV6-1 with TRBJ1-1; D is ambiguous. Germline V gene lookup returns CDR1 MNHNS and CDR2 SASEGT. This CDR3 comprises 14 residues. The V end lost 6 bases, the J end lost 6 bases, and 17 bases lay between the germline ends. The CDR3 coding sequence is TGTGCCAGCAGCCCCGGAAGGGCATCGCCTGAAGCTTTCTTT. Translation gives CASSPGRASPEAFF.

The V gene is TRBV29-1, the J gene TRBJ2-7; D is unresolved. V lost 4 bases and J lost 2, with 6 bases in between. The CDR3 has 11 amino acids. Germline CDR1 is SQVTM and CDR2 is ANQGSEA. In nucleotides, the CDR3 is TGCAGCGTTGGAAAGGCCTACGAGCAGTACTTC. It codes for CSVGKAYEQYF.

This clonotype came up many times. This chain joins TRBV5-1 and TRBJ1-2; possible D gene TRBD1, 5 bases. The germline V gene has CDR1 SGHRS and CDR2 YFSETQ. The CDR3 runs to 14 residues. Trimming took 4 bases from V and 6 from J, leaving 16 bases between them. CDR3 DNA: TGCGCCAGCAGCACCGGGCCCGGGGGGAATGGCTACACCTTC. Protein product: CASSTGPGGNGYTF.

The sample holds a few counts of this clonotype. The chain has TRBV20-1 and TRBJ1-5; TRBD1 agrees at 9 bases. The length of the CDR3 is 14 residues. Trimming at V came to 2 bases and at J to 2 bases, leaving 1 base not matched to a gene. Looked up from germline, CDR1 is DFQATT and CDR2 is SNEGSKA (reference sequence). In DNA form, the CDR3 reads TGCAGTGCTAGAAGGGACAGGGGCAATCAGCCCCAGCATTTT. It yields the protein CSARRDRGNQPQHF.

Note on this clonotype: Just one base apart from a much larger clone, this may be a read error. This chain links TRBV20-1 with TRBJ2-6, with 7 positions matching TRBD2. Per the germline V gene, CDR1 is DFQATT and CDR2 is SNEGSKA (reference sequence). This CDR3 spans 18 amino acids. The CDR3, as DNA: TGCAGTGCTAGGGCGCCGAGGAGCGGGGCTTTCTGGGCCAACGTCCCGACTTTC. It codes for CSARAPRSGAFWANVPTF.

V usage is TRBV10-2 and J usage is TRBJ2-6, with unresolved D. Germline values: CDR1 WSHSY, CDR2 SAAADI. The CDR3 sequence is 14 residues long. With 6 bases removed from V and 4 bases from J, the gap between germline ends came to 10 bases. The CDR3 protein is CASSREAGANVLTF. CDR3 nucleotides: TGCGCCAGCAGCCGCGAGGCCGGGGCCAACGTCCTGACTTTC.

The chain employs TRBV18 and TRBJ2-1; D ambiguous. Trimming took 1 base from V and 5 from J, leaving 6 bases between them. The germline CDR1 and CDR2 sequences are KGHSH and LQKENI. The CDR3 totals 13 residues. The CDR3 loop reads CASSPQVDNEQFF. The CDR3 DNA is TGTGCCAGCTCACCACAGGTGGACAATGAGCAGTTCTTC.

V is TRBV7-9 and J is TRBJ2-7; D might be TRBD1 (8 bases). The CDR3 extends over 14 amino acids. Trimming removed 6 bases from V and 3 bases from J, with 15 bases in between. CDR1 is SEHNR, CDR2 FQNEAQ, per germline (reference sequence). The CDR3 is CASSHRGGNYEQYF. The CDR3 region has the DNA TGTGCCAGCAGTCACAGGGGGGGAAACTACGAGCAGTACTTC.

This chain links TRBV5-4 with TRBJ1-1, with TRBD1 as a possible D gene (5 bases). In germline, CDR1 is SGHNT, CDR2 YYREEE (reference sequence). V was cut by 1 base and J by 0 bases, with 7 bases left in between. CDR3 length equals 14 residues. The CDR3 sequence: CASSLKGMNTEAFF. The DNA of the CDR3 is TGTGCCAGCAGCTTGAAGGGGATGAACACTGAAGCTTTCTTT.

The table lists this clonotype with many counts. CDR3 nucleotides: TGTGCCAGCAGTTACTCCCGGAATGAAAAACTGTTTTTT. Translation gives CASSYSRNEKLFF. The genes are TRBV6-5 and TRBJ1-4; D unresolved. The CDR3 covers 13 residues. Per the germline V gene, CDR1 is MNHEY and CDR2 is SVGAGI. Trimming took off 0 bases at V and 5 bases at J, with 4 bases between the two ends.

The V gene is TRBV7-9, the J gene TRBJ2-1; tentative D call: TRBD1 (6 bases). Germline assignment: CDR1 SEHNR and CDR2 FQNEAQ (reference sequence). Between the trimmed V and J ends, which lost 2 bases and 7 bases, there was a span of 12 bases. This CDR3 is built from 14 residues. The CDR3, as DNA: TGTGCCAGCAGCTTAACAGGGAAATGGAATGAGCAGTTCTTC. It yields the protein CASSLTGKWNEQFF.

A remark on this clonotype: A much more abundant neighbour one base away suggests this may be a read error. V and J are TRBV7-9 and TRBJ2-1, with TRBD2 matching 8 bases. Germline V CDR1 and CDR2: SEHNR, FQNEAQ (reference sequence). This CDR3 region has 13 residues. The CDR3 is CASSVKRGTEQLF. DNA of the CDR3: TGTGCCAGCAGCGTGAAGCGGGGGACTGAGCAGCTCTTC.

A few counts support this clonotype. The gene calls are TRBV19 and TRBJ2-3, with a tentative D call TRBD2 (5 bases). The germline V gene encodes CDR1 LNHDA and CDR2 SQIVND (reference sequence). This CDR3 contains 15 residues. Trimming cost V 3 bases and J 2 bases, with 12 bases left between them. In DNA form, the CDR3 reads TGTGCCAGTAGTATCCACGGGGAGCTCACAGATACGCAGTATTTT. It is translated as CASSIHGELTDTQYF.

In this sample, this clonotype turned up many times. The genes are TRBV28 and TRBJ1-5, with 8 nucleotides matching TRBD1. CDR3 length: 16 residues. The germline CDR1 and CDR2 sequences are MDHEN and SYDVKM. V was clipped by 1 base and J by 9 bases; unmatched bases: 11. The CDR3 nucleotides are TGTGCCAGCAGTTTATCGTTCCAGGGGGCCGGGATGCCCCAGCATTTT. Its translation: CASSLSFQGAGMPQHF.

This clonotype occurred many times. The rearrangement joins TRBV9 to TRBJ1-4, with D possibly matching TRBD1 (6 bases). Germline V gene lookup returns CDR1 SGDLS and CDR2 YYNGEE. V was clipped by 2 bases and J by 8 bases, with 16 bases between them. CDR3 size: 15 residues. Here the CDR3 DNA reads TGTGCCAGCAGCGTTCTGGACAGTGTAGAGGAAAAACTGTTTTTT. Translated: CASSVLDSVEEKLFF.

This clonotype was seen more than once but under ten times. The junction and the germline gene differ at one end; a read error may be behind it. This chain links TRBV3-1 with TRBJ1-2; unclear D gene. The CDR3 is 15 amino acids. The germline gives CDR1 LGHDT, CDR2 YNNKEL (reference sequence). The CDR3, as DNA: TGTGCCAGCAGCCAAGTGGGCAGGAATAACTATGGCTGCACCTTC. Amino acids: CASSQVGRNNYGCTF.

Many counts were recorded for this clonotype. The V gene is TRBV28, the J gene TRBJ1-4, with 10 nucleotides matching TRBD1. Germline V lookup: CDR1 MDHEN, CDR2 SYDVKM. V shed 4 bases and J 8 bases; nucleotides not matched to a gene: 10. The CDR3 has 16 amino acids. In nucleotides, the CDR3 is TGTGCCAGCAGTTCCACGACCGGGACAGGGGTCGAAAAACTGTTTTTT. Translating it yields CASSSTTGTGVEKLFF. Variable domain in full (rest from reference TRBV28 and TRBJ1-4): DVKVTQSSRYLVKRTGEKVFLECVQDMDHENMFWYRQDPGLGLRLIYFSYDVKMKEKGDIPEGYSVSREKKERFSLILESASTNQTSMYLCASSSTTGTGVEKLFFGSGTQLSVL.

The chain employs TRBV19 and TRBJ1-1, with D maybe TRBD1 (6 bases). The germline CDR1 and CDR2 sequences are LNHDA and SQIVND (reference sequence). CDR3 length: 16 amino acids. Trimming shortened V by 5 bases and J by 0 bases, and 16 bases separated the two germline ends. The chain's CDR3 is CASSFRQEKMNTEAFF. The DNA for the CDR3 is TGTGCCAGTAGTTTTCGACAGGAAAAAATGAACACTGAAGCTTTCTTT. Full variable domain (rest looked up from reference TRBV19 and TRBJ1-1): DGGITQSPKYLFRKEGQNVTLSCEQNLNHDAMYWYRQDPGQGLRLIYYSQIVNDFQKGDIAEGYSVSREKKESFPLTVTSAQKNPTAFYLCASSFRQEKMNTEAFFGQGTRLTVV.

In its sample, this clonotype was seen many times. The DNA of the CDR3 is TGTGCCAGCAGAGAAATGGATGAATACGAGCAGTACTTC. It specifies CASREMDEYEQYF. The J gene is TRBJ2-7, the V gene TRBV2; D not certain. Germline V gives CDR1 SNHLY, CDR2 FYNNEI. The CDR3 extends over 13 amino acids. Trimming pared 6 bases from V and 4 bases from J, leaving 13 bases between.

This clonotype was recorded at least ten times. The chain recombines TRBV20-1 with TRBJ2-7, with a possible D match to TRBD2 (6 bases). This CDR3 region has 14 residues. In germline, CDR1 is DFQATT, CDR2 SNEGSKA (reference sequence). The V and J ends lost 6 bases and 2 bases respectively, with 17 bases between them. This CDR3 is CSARDWPNTYEQYF. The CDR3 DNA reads TGCAGTGCAAGGGACTGGCCTAACACCTACGAGCAGTACTTC.

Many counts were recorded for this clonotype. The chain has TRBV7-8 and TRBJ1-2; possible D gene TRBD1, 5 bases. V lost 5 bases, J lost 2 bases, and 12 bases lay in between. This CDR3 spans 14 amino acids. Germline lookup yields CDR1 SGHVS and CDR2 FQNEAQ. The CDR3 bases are TGTGCCAGCAGCATGGGACCGAAAAACTATGGCTACACCTTC. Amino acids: CASSMGPKNYGYTF.

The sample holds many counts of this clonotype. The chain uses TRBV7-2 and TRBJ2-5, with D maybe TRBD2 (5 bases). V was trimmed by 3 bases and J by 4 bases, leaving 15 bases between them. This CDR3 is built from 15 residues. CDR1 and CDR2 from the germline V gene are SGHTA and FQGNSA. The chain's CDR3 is CASSFDRGLIETQYF. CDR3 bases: TGTGCCAGCAGCTTCGACCGGGGATTAATAGAGACCCAGTACTTC.

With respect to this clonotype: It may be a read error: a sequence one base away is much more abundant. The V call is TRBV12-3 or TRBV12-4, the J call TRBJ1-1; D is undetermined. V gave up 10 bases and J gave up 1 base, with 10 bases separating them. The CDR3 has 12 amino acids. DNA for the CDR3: TGTGCCAACCTCCGGGGGAACACTGAAGCTTTCTTT. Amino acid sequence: CANLRGNTEAFF.

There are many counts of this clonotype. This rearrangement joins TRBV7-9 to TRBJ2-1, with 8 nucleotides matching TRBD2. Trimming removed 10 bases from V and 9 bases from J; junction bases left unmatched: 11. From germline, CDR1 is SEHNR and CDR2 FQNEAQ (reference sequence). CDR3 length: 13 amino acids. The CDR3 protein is CATSRGGLPEQFF. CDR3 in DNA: TGTGCCACCTCCCGCGGGGGGTTGCCTGAGCAGTTCTTC.